These 8 T cell receptor beta chains were sequenced from one sample in a study of response to subunit inactivated influenza vaccine. TCRdb recomputed calls from the RT-PCR reads with MiXCR, one row per CDR3 protein. This repertoire shows hundreds of thousands of distinct CDR3 sequences, about 18% found once; its top ten account for 11%. Here the sequenced sample was PBMCs from blood, taken more than 4 days after vaccination. These receptors came from a man aged 45-60 years who received an inactivated influenza vaccine.

The V gene is TRBV20-1, the J gene TRBJ2-3; D call uncertain. Per the germline V gene, CDR1 is DFQATT and CDR2 is SNEGSKA (reference sequence). The germline V and J ends were trimmed by 5 bases and 6 bases, with 6 bases remaining between them. The CDR3 has 10 residues. CDR3 protein: CSASHDTQYF. The DNA for the CDR3 is TGCAGTGCTTCCCATGATACGCAGTATTTT.

This clonotype was seen a handful of times. The J gene is TRBJ2-5, the V gene TRBV5-6; 7 bases align to TRBD2. Trimming removed 4 bases from V and 2 bases from J; junction bases left unmatched: 2. Per the germline V gene, CDR1 is SGHDT and CDR2 is YYEEEE. The CDR3 is 13 amino acids. In DNA form, the CDR3 reads TGTGCCAGCAGCCGGGGGGAACAAGAGACCCAGTACTTC. Its protein is CASSRGEQETQYF.

This clonotype was found many times. This chain connects TRBV29-1 to TRBJ2-5, with D hard to call. V lost 3 bases to trimming and J lost 4 bases, with 9 bases between them. The CDR3 sequence is 12 residues long. Germline CDR1 reads SQVTM; CDR2 reads ANQGSEA. The CDR3 here is CSVDRRPETQYF. The CDR3 DNA reads TGCAGCGTTGATCGGCGTCCAGAGACCCAGTACTTC.

This clonotype was counted only a few times. The CDR3 bases are TGCAGTGCTCTTCGACTAGCGGGGTACACAGATACGCAGTATTTT. This gives the protein CSALRLAGYTDTQYF. This chain links TRBV20-1 with TRBJ2-3, with TRBD2 matching 11 bases. V was clipped by 5 bases and J by 2 bases; unmatched bases: 6. This CDR3 contains 15 residues. Germline CDR1 is DFQATT and CDR2 is SNEGSKA (reference sequence).

This sequence joins TRBV7-9 and TRBJ2-7; D remains ambiguous. CDR3 length: 12 amino acids. Trimming removed 3 bases at V and 3 bases at J, with 6 bases between. CDR1 is SEHNR and CDR2 is FQNEAQ in the germline V gene (reference sequence). The CDR3 sequence is CASSFLNYEQYF. DNA of the CDR3: TGTGCCAGCAGCTTTTTGAACTACGAGCAGTACTTC.

This clonotype was recorded a few times. This chain uses TRBV6-5 with TRBJ2-1; 7 bases map to TRBD2. The CDR3 runs to 15 residues. V was clipped by 2 bases and J by 6 bases; unmatched bases: 7. Germline assignment: CDR1 MNHEY and CDR2 SVGAGI. CDR3 sequence reads: CASSYAGVKGNEQFF. The CDR3 DNA is TGTGCCAGCAGTTACGCGGGAGTAAAGGGCAATGAGCAGTTCTTC.

For the CDR3, the DNA is TGCAGCGTTGCGTTCGGCGGGGTCGGAAACACCATATATTTT. This translates into CSVAFGGVGNTIYF. V usage is TRBV29-1 and J usage is TRBJ1-3; D gene unclear. Deletions cut 4 bases from V and 4 bases from J, with 14 bases between. The CDR3 is 14 amino acids. CDR1 is SQVTM and CDR2 is ANQGSEA in the germline V gene.

This clonotype was seen a few times. The gene calls are TRBV3-1 and TRBJ2-5, with 8 bases matching TRBD2. Unmatched junction bases numbered 16, after V lost 3 bases and J lost 7 bases. The CDR3 spans 17 residues. The germline CDR1 and CDR2 sequences are LGHDT and YNNKEL (reference sequence). In DNA, the CDR3 is TGTGCCAGCAGCCATATAAGAACTAGCGGCCGTGAAGGGACCCAGTACTTC. Its translation is CASSHIRTSGREGTQYF.